This entry is about one T cell receptor beta chain. A second roughly 6 to 12 cycle PCR used barcoded and J-beta primers. One entry per CDR3 protein, called by TCRdb with MiXCR from the 5' RACE reads. The table has over 450,000 distinct CDR3 sequences, around 24% seen once. This sample is drawn from a study of blood T cells in healthy people across ages. The data also belong to a second study, concerning T cells of mothers and their children. That publication notes: Similar effects of thymic selection on TCR recombination output were recorded in related and unrelated pairs.

This clonotype was sampled from a boy aged 10-17 years in good health. The sequenced material came from blood.

The CDR3 DNA sequence: TGTGCCAGCAGCTTAGGGGACAGGGACAAAAACATTCAGTACTTC. This translates into CASSLGDRDKNIQYF. J is TRBJ2-4 and V is TRBV7-3, with 9 bases aligning to TRBD1. The germline V gene has CDR1 SGHTA and CDR2 FQGTGA. After removal of 2 bases from V and 3 bases from J, the junction contained 2 bases not matched to a gene. The CDR3 runs 15 residues.